This passage covers 2 T cell receptor beta chains from one sample sequenced in a study of PD-1 blockade in mismatch repair-deficient tumors. Produced via immunoSEQ multiplex PCR; TCRdb's table is partial and in-frame only. In the table there are about 100,000 clones, 70% to 85% of which are singletons. The source material was peripheral blood, sampled roughly eight months after starting pembrolizumab. All receptors derive from an adult with mismatch repair-deficient cancer.

The genes are TRBV11-3 and TRBJ2-2; maybe TRBD2 (5 bases). V lost 1 base, J lost 7 bases, and 10 bases lay in between. Germline values: CDR1 SGHNT, CDR2 YENEEA. The CDR3 has 14 residues. CDR3 sequence reads: CASSLVRDGGELFF. CDR3 nucleotides: TGTGCCAGCAGCTTAGTGAGGGATGGCGGGGAGCTGTTTTTT.

This clone appeared a few times. The CDR3 loop reads CASSQMVHEGYTF. For the CDR3, the DNA is TGCGCCAGCAGTCAAATGGTACACGAAGGTTACACCTTC. This chain connects TRBV23-1 to TRBJ1-2; D is undetermined. TRBV23-1 is classed as an ORF, of uncertain function. The CDR3 totals 13 residues. Trimming removed 2 bases at V and 11 bases at J, with 15 bases between.